A single sample gave rise to the 23 T cell receptor beta chains below, sequenced in a study of shared clonotypes between healthy human individuals. Naive CD8 cells comprised CD45RO-negative, CCR7-positively selected cells, excluding terminally differentiated effector memory CD45RA+ cells. The data were produced by immunoSEQ multiplex PCR, yet TCRdb's version contains in-frame clones alone and is incomplete. The sample holds more than 550,000 clones; under 95% are singletons and the top ten take more than 20%. Sequenced: naive CD8+ T cells sorted from blood. The source is a man aged 30 to 39 in good health.

This chain's CDR3 is CASSLYPSVGNTEAFF. CDR3 in DNA: TGTGCCAGCAGCTTATACCCCTCCGTCGGGAACACTGAAGCTTTCTTT. The rearrangement uses TRBV7-3 and TRBJ1-1, with unresolved D. The CDR3 extends over 16 amino acids. The V gene lost 2 bases and the J gene lost 1 base, with 14 bases spanning the gap. Germline V CDR1 and CDR2: SGHTA, FQGTGA.

The chain carries TRBV6-4 and TRBJ2-7; 14 nucleotides agree with TRBD2. Germline CDR1 MRHNA, CDR2 SNTAGT. The CDR3 contains 17 residues. The V segment lost 6 bases and the J segment 3 bases; nucleotides outside the gene matches: 10. In nucleotides, the CDR3 is TGTGCCAGCAGCACGGGACTAGCGGGAGCGAGGTTCTACGAGCAGTACTTC. Its protein is CASSTGLAGARFYEQYF.

This clone was counted between two and nine times. The chain is built from TRBV9 and TRBJ2-2; tentatively, D is TRBD2 (6 bases). With 3 bases removed from V and 0 bases from J, the gap between germline ends came to 9 bases. Looked up from germline, CDR1 is SGDLS and CDR2 is YYNGEE. The CDR3 is 15 amino acids. CDR3 amino acids: CASSGGTSNTGELFF. CDR3 DNA sequence: TGTGCCAGCAGCGGTGGGACTTCGAACACCGGGGAGCTGTTTTTT. The full variable domain, completed using reference TRBV9 and TRBJ2-2, is DSGVTQTPKHLITATGQRVTLRCSPRSGDLSVYWYQQSLDQGLQFLIQYYNGEERAKGNILERFSAQQFPDLHSELNLSSLELGDSALYFCASSGGTSNTGELFFGEGSRLTVL.

This chain links TRBV4-1 with TRBJ2-3; 14 positions match TRBD2. The CDR3 has 17 residues. The ends lost 0 bases at V and 8 bases at J; junction bases unmatched: 7. Germline V lookup: CDR1 MGHRA, CDR2 YSYEKL. As DNA, the CDR3 is TGCGCCAGCAGCCAAGAGACTAGCGGGAGGGCCTACGGTACGCAGTATTTT. Translating gives CASSQETSGRAYGTQYF.

This clone was seen a few times. This CDR3 is also generated by other DNA sequences in the sample. The chain links TRBV28 to TRBJ2-7, with D hard to call. Trimming took 5 bases from V and 3 from J, leaving 5 bases between them. Germline-derived CDR1 and CDR2 are MDHEN and SYDVKM. The CDR3 loop spans 11 amino acids. The CDR3 sequence: CASSTVYEQYF. The DNA for the CDR3 is TGTGCCAGCAGTACCGTCTACGAGCAGTACTTC.

Notes on this clone: Additional DNA sequences in this sample encode the identical CDR3. The chain is built from TRBV27 and TRBJ2-1; perhaps TRBD1 as D (5 bases). V was shortened by 4 bases and J by 7 bases, with 5 bases between the two germline ends. The CDR3 contains 11 residues. Germline V CDR1 and CDR2: MNHEY, SMNVEV (reference sequence). The CDR3 spells CASSSGNEQFF. The DNA for the CDR3 is TGTGCCAGCAGTTCAGGGAATGAGCAGTTCTTC.

This clone was counted a single time. The chain links TRBV7-9 to TRBJ2-5; tentatively, D is TRBD1 (6 bases). Germline lookup yields CDR1 SEHNR and CDR2 FQNEAQ (reference sequence). The V and J ends lost 3 bases and 0 bases respectively, with 11 bases between them. The CDR3 covers 15 residues. CDR3 region: CASSFPDRNQETQYF. CDR3 coding DNA: TGTGCCAGCAGCTTCCCAGACAGGAACCAAGAGACCCAGTACTTC. The variable domain in full, with the rest retrieved from reference TRBV7-9 and TRBJ2-5, is DTGVSQNPRHKITKRGQNVTFRCDPISEHNRLYWYRQTLGQGPEFLTYFQNEAQLEKSRLLSDRFSAERPKGSFSTLEIQRTEQGDSAMYLCASSFPDRNQETQYFGPGTRLLVL.

The chain has TRBV28 and TRBJ1-5, with D perhaps TRBD1 (6 bases). The germline V gene has CDR1 MDHEN and CDR2 SYDVKM. V was clipped by 6 bases and J by 7 bases, with 16 bases between them. This CDR3 comprises 14 residues. CDR3 nucleotides: TGTGCCAGCAGCCCCACTTGGGGGGGCCAGCCCCAGCATTTT. Its translation: CASSPTWGGQPQHF.

In the case of this clone: This specimen includes other DNA sequences encoding the same CDR3. The chain links TRBV7-9 to TRBJ2-7; D remains unclear. The V and J ends lost 3 bases and 2 bases respectively, with 5 bases between them. Germline-derived CDR1 and CDR2 are SEHNR and FQNEAQ (reference sequence). This CDR3 contains 12 residues. CDR3 sequence: CASSFLTYEQYF. The CDR3, as DNA: TGTGCCAGCAGCTTCTTAACCTACGAGCAGTACTTC.

This clone was seen just once. The rearrangement joins TRBV13 to TRBJ1-2, with a possible D match to TRBD1 (5 bases). Germline lookup yields CDR1 PRHDT and CDR2 FYEKMQ (reference sequence). This CDR3 contains 17 residues. Trimming cost V 0 bases and J 6 bases, with 20 bases left between them. In DNA form, the CDR3 reads TGTGCCAGCAGCTTAGGTTTGGTTGGCAGGGCGCGCGATGGCTACACCTTC. Translated, it gives CASSLGLVGRARDGYTF.

The V and J genes are TRBV15 and TRBJ1-2; TRBD1 aligns across 10 bases. This CDR3 is built from 14 residues. Germline CDR1 LNHNV, CDR2 YYDKDF (reference sequence). J lost 7 bases, V lost 1 base, and 3 bases had no gene match. The CDR3 coding sequence is TGTGCCACCAGCAGAGGACAGGGGGCGTTTGGCTACACCTTC. Protein: CATSRGQGAFGYTF.

V usage is TRBV6-6 and J usage is TRBJ1-2; D gene unclear. Germline V gene lookup returns CDR1 MNHNY and CDR2 SVGAGI (reference sequence). V shed 1 base and J shed 1 base, with 10 bases lying between them. The CDR3 covers 15 residues. The CDR3 sequence: CASSYYSHYNYGYTF. CDR3 bases: TGTGCCAGCAGTTACTACAGCCACTATAACTATGGCTACACCTTC.

The chain is built from TRBV6-5 and TRBJ2-7, with TRBD2 identical over 13 bases. The CDR3 covers 15 residues. Germline CDR1 and CDR2: MNHEY and SVGAGI. V trimming: 6 bases; J trimming: 3 bases; junction bases outside the gene matches: 5. In DNA, the CDR3 is TGTGCCAGCAGAGCGGGACTAGCGGGAATCTACGAGCAGTACTTC. As protein: CASRAGLAGIYEQYF.

The chain carries TRBV28 and TRBJ1-1; D possibly corresponds to TRBD1 (5 bases). The CDR3 loop spans 17 amino acids. The germline CDR1 and CDR2 sequences are MDHEN and SYDVKM. V was cut by 7 bases and J by 0 bases, with 21 bases left in between. CDR3 DNA sequence: TGTGCCAGCAAGGAGGCGTGGGGGACTGTAATGAACACTGAAGCTTTCTTT. Its translation is CASKEAWGTVMNTEAFF.

The CDR3 reads CASSLGLPDGGLNYNEQFF. CDR3 bases: TGTGCCAGCAGCTTAGGTCTACCTGACGGGGGACTAAACTACAATGAGCAGTTCTTC. V is TRBV7-9 and J is TRBJ2-1; 7 bases align to TRBD2. The V gene's germline CDR1 is SEHNR and CDR2 FQNEAQ (reference sequence). The J segment lost 3 bases and the V segment lost 1 base, leaving 15 bases of the junction unmatched. The CDR3 loop spans 19 amino acids.

The CDR3 loop reads CASSLGQGTGEGYTF. In DNA, the CDR3 is TGTGCCAGCAGCTTAGGTCAGGGGACGGGTGAGGGCTACACCTTC. The chain combines TRBV13 with TRBJ1-2; the D gene is possibly TRBD1 (6 bases). This CDR3 is built from 15 residues. The germline gives CDR1 PRHDT, CDR2 FYEKMQ (reference sequence). V lost 0 bases to trimming and J lost 8 bases, with 16 bases between them. Based on the CDR3 plus reference TRBV13 and TRBJ1-2, the full variable domain is AAGVIQSPRHLIKEKRETATLKCYPIPRHDTVYWYQQGPGQDPQFLISFYEKMQSDKGSIPDRFSAQQFSDYHSELNMSSLELGDSALYFCASSLGQGTGEGYTFGSGTRLTVV.

The chain uses TRBV14 and TRBJ2-1; 8 nucleotides line up with TRBD1. The germline V gene has CDR1 SGHDN and CDR2 FVKESK. This CDR3 region has 14 residues. V gave up 6 bases and J gave up 6 bases; unmatched junction bases: 7. CDR3 amino acids: CASSRTGYGNEQFF. For the CDR3, the DNA is TGTGCCAGCAGTCGGACAGGGTACGGCAATGAGCAGTTCTTC.

Here the CDR3 reads CASSLRAVRETQYF. The CDR3 nucleotides read TGTGCCAGCAGTTTAAGAGCGGTTAGAGAGACCCAGTACTTC. The rearrangement links TRBV28 to TRBJ2-5; possible D gene TRBD2, 5 bases. The CDR3 runs to 14 residues. V gave up 2 bases and J gave up 4 bases, with 11 bases separating them. Germline-derived CDR1 and CDR2 are MDHEN and SYDVKM.

The genes are TRBV28 and TRBJ2-5; D may match TRBD1 or TRBD2 (5 bases each). The germline CDR1 and CDR2 sequences are MDHEN and SYDVKM. V lost 6 bases, J lost 2 bases, and 13 bases lay in between. The CDR3 runs 14 residues. The DNA of the CDR3 is TGTGCCAGCAGCGCTCCGGGACGGCAAGAGACCCAGTACTTC. This codes for CASSAPGRQETQYF.

J is TRBJ1-2 and V is TRBV25-1; 7 bases align to TRBD1. This CDR3 spans 14 amino acids. Germline CDR1 MGHDK, CDR2 SYGVNS. J lost 8 bases, V lost 1 base, and 7 bases had no gene match. The CDR3 sequence is CASSELTGLGGYTF. DNA for the CDR3: TGTGCCAGCAGTGAATTGACAGGGTTAGGAGGCTACACCTTC.

The chain joins TRBV7-9 to TRBJ2-2; D not resolved. CDR3 length: 14 residues. V shed 5 bases and J shed 1 base, with 8 bases lying between them. Germline V gene data show CDR1 as SEHNR and CDR2 as FQNEAQ (reference sequence). This CDR3 is CASSPYRNTGELFF. The CDR3 DNA follows: TGTGCCAGCAGCCCCTACAGGAACACCGGGGAGCTGTTTTTT.

This chain links TRBV7-9 with TRBJ2-7; 11 bases are shared with TRBD2. The CDR3 runs 16 residues. CDR1 and CDR2 (germline): SEHNR, FQNEAQ (reference sequence). V trimming: 4 bases; J trimming: 1 base; junction bases outside the gene matches: 6. CDR3 residues: CASSSGLAGGSYEQYF. The CDR3 DNA reads TGTGCCAGCAGCTCCGGCCTAGCGGGAGGTTCCTACGAGCAGTACTTC.

The chain uses TRBV6-1 and TRBJ2-5; D may correspond to TRBD1 or TRBD2 (6 bases each). V lost 3 bases and J 5 bases, leaving 13 bases between the germline ends. CDR3 size: 14 residues. Germline assignment: CDR1 MNHNS and CDR2 SASEGT. The CDR3 coding sequence is TGTGCCAGCAGTGAGGTAGGGGGGAGCGAGACCCAGTACTTC. Translating gives CASSEVGGSETQYF.